One and the same sample provided the 2 T cell receptor beta chains below, sequenced in a study of blood T cell repertoires in COVID-19. Generated by immunoSEQ multiplex PCR, the TCRdb table keeps only in-frame clones and is missing some. Among over 150,000 clones listed, under 95% were seen once. The sample comprised peripheral blood. These receptor sequences come from a man aged 45-65 years with acute or convalescent COVID-19.

The chain links TRBV2 to TRBJ1-2; 7 bases map to TRBD1. This CDR3 has 13 amino acids. Germline lookup yields CDR1 SNHLY and CDR2 FYNNEI. V lost 7 bases to trimming and J lost 4 bases; unmatched junction nucleotides: 6. This CDR3 is CASTDRSFYGYTF. The CDR3 nucleotides read TGTGCCAGCACGGACAGGAGCTTCTATGGCTACACCTTC.

V and J are TRBV6-4 and TRBJ2-1; a weak D match, TRBD2 (6 bases). V was pared by 0 bases and J by 6 bases, with 18 bases between. This CDR3 contains 17 residues. Germline V gives CDR1 MRHNA, CDR2 SNTAGT. DNA of the CDR3: TGTGCCAGCAGTGACTCCCCCTATACGGGGGAGGTCAATGAGCAGTTCTTC. It is translated as CASSDSPYTGEVNEQFF.